This T cell receptor beta chain came from a study of cytomegalovirus exposure and HLA in healthy donors. General study results and limits: What a later analysis showed was that several of the most significant clusters appeared linked to common viral pathogens.

Likely unrecorded immune exposures existed in these nominally healthy donors. PCR employed 60 Vbeta and 13 Jbeta primers. This table comes from immunoSEQ multiplex PCR, and its TCRdb copy is limited to in-frame clones, with some not included. The table lists 95,000 to 150,000 clones, around 67% of them singletons. About this clone itself: No antigen is known for it.

V shed 2 bases and J 6 bases; nucleotides not matched to a gene: 8. The germline gives CDR1 SGHDN, CDR2 FVKESK. This CDR3 contains 16 residues. The source material was PBMCs. The gene calls are TRBV14 and TRBJ2-7; 12 bases line up with TRBD1. This TCR was recovered from a woman aged 40 to 50 in good health and CMV-seronegative. The CDR3 DNA is TGTGCCAGCAGCCAAACGCCGGGACAGGGGGCTTCCGAGCAGTACTTC. This encodes CASSQTPGQGASEQYF.